These 2 T cell receptor beta chains came from one sample sequenced in a study of cytomegalovirus exposure and HLA in healthy donors. Using immunoSEQ multiplex PCR, the repertoire was profiled, and TCRdb retains in-frame clones only, with some absent. The sample records about 360,000 clones, 70% to 90% being singletons. Sequencing used PBMCs. The receptors were sampled from a woman between 18 and 30 years old in good health and CMV-seronegative.

This chain uses TRBV29-1 with TRBJ1-2, with D perhaps matching TRBD1 (6 bases). Trimming cost V 0 bases and J 6 bases, with 14 bases left between them. The CDR3 loop spans 14 amino acids. Germline V CDR1 and CDR2: SQVTM, ANQGSEA. The DNA for the CDR3 is TGCAGCGTTGAAGATGTTCGCAGGGGTCATGGCTACACCTTC. Translated, it gives CSVEDVRRGHGYTF.

The chain carries TRBV27 and TRBJ2-3; 11 bases agree with TRBD2. The CDR3 spans 15 residues. CDR1 and CDR2 from the germline V gene are MNHEY and SMNVEV (reference sequence). Trimming at V came to 2 bases and at J to 5 bases, leaving 3 bases not matched to a gene. This CDR3 reads CASSLIAGGLDTQYF. The DNA for the CDR3 is TGTGCCAGCAGTTTAATAGCGGGGGGGCTAGATACGCAGTATTTT.